The 21 T cell receptor beta chains presented below share a single source sample, sequenced in a study of blood T cell repertoires in COVID-19. Measured with immunoSEQ multiplex PCR; TCRdb has only the in-frame clones, and not every one. The table shows 45,000 to 65,000 clones, with roughly nine tenths occurring only once. The source material was peripheral blood. These receptors were collected from a human donor with acute or convalescent COVID-19. The donor label of this sample is uncertain.

The rearrangement uses TRBV19 and TRBJ2-5, with 8 bases aligning to TRBD2. The trim removed 5 bases at V and 0 bases at J, leaving 11 bases unmatched. The germline gives CDR1 LNHDA, CDR2 SQIVND (reference sequence). The CDR3 loop spans 17 amino acids. DNA for the CDR3: TGTGCCAGTAGTGTTTTGATCGGGGGGGAGAACCAAGAGACCCAGTACTTC. This translates into CASSVLIGGENQETQYF.

This clone appeared a few times. V gene TRBV7-9 combines with J gene TRBJ1-2; tentatively, D is TRBD1 (6 bases). Trimming shortened V by 6 bases and J by 4 bases, and 9 bases separated the two germline ends. From germline, CDR1 is SEHNR and CDR2 FQNEAQ (reference sequence). The CDR3 runs to 12 residues. The CDR3 sequence is CASSWDIYGYTF. The CDR3 DNA is TGTGCCAGCAGTTGGGACATCTATGGCTACACCTTC.

This sequence joins TRBV24-1 and TRBJ2-1, with a tentative D call TRBD2 (6 bases). The germline V gene has CDR1 KGHDR and CDR2 SFDVKD. The length of the CDR3 is 15 residues. Trimming removed 3 bases from V and 4 bases from J, with 12 bases in between. The chain's CDR3 is CATSDKAGRYNEQFF. Here the CDR3 DNA reads TGTGCCACCAGTGATAAGGCAGGGAGGTACAATGAGCAGTTCTTC.

The V call is TRBV6-4, the J call TRBJ1-2; 9 nucleotides line up with TRBD1. The germline V gene has CDR1 MRHNA and CDR2 SNTAGT. CDR3 length: 14 residues. V lost 4 bases, J lost 2 bases, and 2 bases stayed unmatched. CDR3 DNA sequence: TGTGCCAGCAGTGTCGGACAGGGGAACTATGGCTACACCTTC. Translating it yields CASSVGQGNYGYTF.

The V call is TRBV3-1 (or the pseudogene TRBV3-2), the J call TRBJ2-1; 7 positions match TRBD2. The V gene's germline CDR1 is LGHDT and CDR2 YNNKEL (reference sequence). This CDR3 comprises 16 residues. Germline trimming cut 3 bases from V and 2 bases from J; bases unmatched to any gene: 7. CDR3 sequence: CASSQDASGAYNEQFF. CDR3 in DNA: TGTGCCAGCAGCCAGGACGCTAGCGGCGCCTACAATGAGCAGTTCTTC.

V is TRBV6-6 and J is TRBJ2-5; TRBD2 matches at 15 bases. CDR3 length: 13 residues. Losses at the gene ends were 7 bases for V and 9 bases for J; bases not matched to a gene: 3. Germline V gene lookup returns CDR1 MNHNY and CDR2 SVGAGI (reference sequence). DNA of the CDR3: TGTGCCAGCAAAGGACTAGCGGGGGGGGCCCAGTACTTC. Amino acid sequence: CASKGLAGGAQYF.

The chain recombines TRBV28 with TRBJ1-2; D unresolved. V was clipped by 2 bases and J by 4 bases, with 5 bases between them. The CDR3 is made up of 12 amino acids. Germline V lookup: CDR1 MDHEN, CDR2 SYDVKM. The CDR3, as DNA: TGTGCCAGCAGTTTACAGGCCTATGGCTACACCTTC. This translates into CASSLQAYGYTF.

This clone was seen only once. The chain is built from TRBV28 and TRBJ2-3; a weak D match, TRBD2 (7 bases). CDR1 is MDHEN and CDR2 is SYDVKM in the germline V gene. Deletions cut 3 bases from V and 6 bases from J, with 19 bases between. CDR3 length: 16 amino acids. Written as DNA, the CDR3 is TGTGCCAGCAGTTTTATCTCGGGGGGCCGACAGGATACGCAGTATTTT. Its translation is CASSFISGGRQDTQYF.

The CDR3 spells CASSLVELYEQYF. The CDR3 DNA follows: TGTGCCAGCAGTTTAGTGGAGTTGTACGAGCAGTACTTC. The chain couples TRBV12-3 or TRBV12-4 to TRBJ2-7; D ambiguous. V was pared by 1 base and J by 4 bases, with 8 bases between. The CDR3 extends over 13 amino acids.

This chain links TRBV10-3 with TRBJ2-3; D might be TRBD2 (6 bases). The CDR3 consists of 14 residues. Germline CDR1 ENHRY, CDR2 SYGVKD. Trimming removed 8 bases at V and 4 bases at J, with 16 bases between. The CDR3 protein is CAIGGDRGSDTQYF. CDR3 DNA: TGTGCCATCGGAGGGGATAGGGGATCAGATACGCAGTATTTT.

This clone has just a few counts. The V gene is TRBV5-4, the J gene TRBJ1-1; possibly TRBD1 for D (6 bases). Per germline, CDR1 SGHNT and CDR2 YYREEE (reference sequence). V lost 0 bases and J 5 bases, leaving 11 bases between the germline ends. This CDR3 region has 14 residues. CDR3 nucleotide sequence: TGTGCCAGCAGCTTGGGGGGGCCGGGAACTGAAGCTTTCTTT. It codes for CASSLGGPGTEAFF. Combining the CDR3 with reference TRBV5-4 and TRBJ1-1 gives the whole variable domain ETGVTQSPTHLIKTRGQQVTLRCSSQSGHNTVSWYQQALGQGPQFIFQYYREEENGRGNFPPRFSGLQFPNYSSELNVNALELDDSALYLCASSLGGPGTEAFFGQGTRLTVV.

V is TRBV18 and J is TRBJ2-3; no firm D call. Germline V gene lookup returns CDR1 KGHSH and CDR2 LQKENI. The CDR3 sequence is 15 residues long. With 3 bases removed from V and 2 bases from J, the gap between germline ends came to 12 bases. The CDR3 DNA reads TGTGCCAGCTCACCTCTCCAGGAAAACACAGATACGCAGTATTTT. Protein sequence: CASSPLQENTDTQYF.

The chain couples TRBV7-9 to TRBJ2-1, with a possible D match to TRBD2 (6 bases). V was clipped by 2 bases and J by 5 bases, with 10 bases between them. Germline loops: CDR1 SEHNR, CDR2 FQNEAQ (reference sequence). There are 14 residues in the CDR3. The CDR3 nucleotides read TGTGCCAGCAGCTTATGGAGGGGAGACAATGAGCAGTTCTTC. Translating gives CASSLWRGDNEQFF.

This clone was detected once. V is TRBV3-1 (or the pseudogene TRBV3-2) and J is TRBJ1-4; 7 bases agree with TRBD1. Germline-derived CDR1 and CDR2 are LGHDT and YNNKEL (reference sequence). The junction had 7 bases not matched to a gene; V was cut back by 7 bases and J by 5 bases. The CDR3 has 14 residues. Here the CDR3 reads CASNYRDRNEKLFF. DNA for the CDR3: TGTGCCAGCAACTACCGGGACAGAAATGAAAAACTGTTTTTT.

In DNA form, the CDR3 reads TGTGCCACCAGTGGAAACAACAGGGGGATGAACACCGGGGAGCTGTTTTTT. Translation gives CATSGNNRGMNTGELFF. The J gene is TRBJ2-2, the V gene TRBV24-1; 8 bases match TRBD1. The J segment lost 1 base and the V segment lost 5 bases, leaving 8 bases of the junction unmatched. Germline CDR1 is KGHDR and CDR2 is SFDVKD. This CDR3 spans 17 amino acids.

The chain employs TRBV7-9 and TRBJ2-3; 13 bases match TRBD2. The CDR3 totals 19 residues. Germline lookup yields CDR1 SEHNR and CDR2 FQNEAQ (reference sequence). V was pared by 5 bases and J by 4 bases, with 15 bases of the junction left unmatched. CDR3 in amino acids: CASSPKGRGLAGKADTQYF. The CDR3 nucleotides read TGTGCCAGCAGCCCGAAGGGACGGGGACTAGCGGGAAAAGCAGATACGCAGTATTTT.

This clone was counted only a few times. CDR3 loop: CASSEWERDTEAFF. The CDR3 DNA sequence: TGTGCCAGCAGTGAATGGGAGAGGGACACTGAAGCTTTCTTT. The J gene is TRBJ1-1, the V gene TRBV2, with D uncertain. The ends were cut back, 2 bases at V and 3 bases at J, with 10 bases in the middle. This CDR3 is built from 14 residues. Germline assignment: CDR1 SNHLY and CDR2 FYNNEI. The variable domain in full, completed from reference TRBV2 and TRBJ1-1, reads EPEVTQTPSHQVTQMGQEVILRCVPISNHLYFYWYRQILGQKVEFLVSFYNNEISEKSEIFDDQFSVERPDGSNFTLKIRSTKLEDSAMYFCASSEWERDTEAFFGQGTRLTVV.

This rearrangement joins TRBV19 to TRBJ1-2, with 8 nucleotides matching TRBD1. Trimming cost V 0 bases and J 4 bases; bases outside gene matches: 4. Germline CDR1 and CDR2: LNHDA and SQIVND (reference sequence). The CDR3 is 15 amino acids. This CDR3 is CASSIDAGGSYGYTF. The CDR3 coding sequence is TGTGCCAGTAGTATAGATGCAGGGGGCAGCTATGGCTACACCTTC.

V usage is TRBV27 and J usage is TRBJ1-3, with TRBD1 matching over 10 bases. In germline, CDR1 is MNHEY, CDR2 SMNVEV (reference sequence). The CDR3 length is 18 residues. V dropped 0 bases and J dropped 4; count of bases not matched to a gene: 9. The CDR3 DNA is TGTGCCAGCAGTTTATCGGGCGGGACAGGGGTACGGGGAAACACCATATATTTT. This translates into CASSLSGGTGVRGNTIYF.

This chain joins TRBV6-1 and TRBJ1-2; D is unclear. Germline lookup yields CDR1 MNHNS and CDR2 SASEGT. The germline V and J ends were trimmed by 3 bases and 7 bases, with 9 bases remaining between them. There are 12 residues in the CDR3. CDR3 amino acids: CASSERGSGYTF. The CDR3 region has the DNA TGTGCCAGCAGTGAGCGGGGATCTGGCTACACCTTC.

This rearrangement joins TRBV10-3 to TRBJ2-1; D is possibly TRBD1 (6 bases). Germline CDR1 ENHRY, CDR2 SYGVKD. Trimming shortened V by 3 bases and J by 4 bases, and 13 bases separated the two germline ends. The CDR3 consists of 15 residues. The CDR3 spells CAISEYTGQYNEQFF. The CDR3 coding sequence is TGTGCCATCAGTGAATACACAGGACAGTACAATGAGCAGTTCTTC.